This T cell receptor (beta chain) was sequenced in a study of shared clonotypes between healthy human individuals. Germline-derived CDR1 and CDR2 are KGHSH and LQKENI. The CDR3 sequence is 15 residues long. The trim removed 7 bases at V and 6 bases at J, leaving 12 bases unmatched. Every immunoSEQ plate was one replicate of a subset's evenly spread DNA. Clones were read by immunoSEQ multiplex PCR, and TCRdb kept only the in-frame ones, dropping some. The sample has 1.6 million or so clones, over 95% seen once; the top ten hold approximately 1%. The sequenced sample consisted of naive CD4+ T cells sorted from blood. This sample's subset: CD45RA+ positively selected. The receptor was isolated from a man aged 25 to 45 in good health. This chain connects TRBV18 to TRBJ2-3, with 8 bases matching TRBD2. The CDR3 protein is CASLPSGSGLDTQYF. The CDR3 DNA is TGTGCCAGCTTACCGAGCGGGAGTGGTTTGGATACGCAGTATTTT.